This TCR beta chain derives from a study of blood T cell repertoires in COVID-19. Participants reported their clinical history, and cohort assignment relied on those reports. V shed 8 bases, J shed 2 bases, and the junction held 2 bases outside the gene matches. The CDR3 has 12 residues. Germline values: CDR1 MDHEN, CDR2 SYDVKM. Note on this clone: The identical CDR3 is also encoded by other nucleotide sequences in the sample.

Methods used by the authors: Counts of nucleated cells, estimated from reference gene primer amplification, were obtained. Measured with immunoSEQ multiplex PCR; TCRdb has only the in-frame clones, and not every one. The V and J calls and clone size are taken from that table; D and trimming were inferred from the DNA. This table has fewer than 300,000 clones, approximately 90% appearing once. This chain uses TRBV28 with TRBJ1-2, with 7 nucleotides matching TRBD1. The sequence was collected from a woman aged 25 to 39 who had recovered from COVID-19. Input material: PBMCs or T cells enriched from blood (not recorded which). The CDR3 DNA reads TGTGCCAGCCGGGACAGCAACTATGGCTACACCTTC. The encoded protein is CASRDSNYGYTF.